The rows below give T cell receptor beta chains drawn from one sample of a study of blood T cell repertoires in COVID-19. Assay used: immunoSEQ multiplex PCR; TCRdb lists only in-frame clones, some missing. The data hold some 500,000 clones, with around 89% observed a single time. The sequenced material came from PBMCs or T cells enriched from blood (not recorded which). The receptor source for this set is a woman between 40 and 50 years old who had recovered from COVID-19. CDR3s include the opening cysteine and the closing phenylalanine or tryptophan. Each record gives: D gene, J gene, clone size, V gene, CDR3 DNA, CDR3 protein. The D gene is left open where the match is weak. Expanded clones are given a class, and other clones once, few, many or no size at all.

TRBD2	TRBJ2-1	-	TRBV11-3	TGTGCCAGCAGCCAGACTAGCGGGAGGGCCGATGAGCAGTTCTTC	CASSQTSGRADEQFF
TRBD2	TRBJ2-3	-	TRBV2	TGTGCCAGCAGCGACGGTGGGACTAGCGGAAGCACAGATACGCAGTATTTT	CASSDGGTSGSTDTQYF
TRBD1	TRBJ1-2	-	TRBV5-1	TGCGCCAGCAGCCCTGAGACAGGGGTAGGGGGCTACACCTTC	CASSPETGVGGYTF
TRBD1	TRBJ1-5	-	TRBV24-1	TGTGCCACCAGTGAAGGACAGGTTGGTGGGCCCCAGCATTTT	CATSEGQVGGPQHF
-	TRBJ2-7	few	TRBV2	TGTGCCAGCAGGGCAGGGTACGAGCAGTACTTC	CASRAGYEQYF
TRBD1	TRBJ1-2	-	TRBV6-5	TGTGCCAGCAGCCCCGGACAGGGAAATGGCTACACCTTC	CASSPGQGNGYTF
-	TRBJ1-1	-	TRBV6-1	TGTGCCAGCAGTGAAAGAGGGACACAGAACACTGAAGCTTTCTTT	CASSERGTQNTEAFF
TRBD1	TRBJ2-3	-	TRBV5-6	TGTGCCAGCAGCCGGGACAGGGGGTCGACAGATACGCAGTATTTT	CASSRDRGSTDTQYF
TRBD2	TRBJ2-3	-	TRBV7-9	TGTGCCAGCAGGTCCACTAGCGGGACTCCAGCGGGCACGCAGTATTTT	CASRSTSGTPAGTQYF
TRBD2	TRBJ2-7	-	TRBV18	TGTGCCAGCTCACCTAATAATCTGGGACTAGCTGGCTACGAGCAGTACTTC	CASSPNNLGLAGYEQYF
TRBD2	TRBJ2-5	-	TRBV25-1	TGTGCCAGCCGGCCGGGACTAGAGGAGACGGAGACCCAGTACTTC	CASRPGLEETETQYF
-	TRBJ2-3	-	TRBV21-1	TGTGCCAGCAGCAAAGCTATGAATCGGGGGGCGCTTGGCCACACCACAGATACGCAGTATTTT	CASSKAMNRGALGHTTDTQYF
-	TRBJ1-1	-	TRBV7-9	TGTGCCAGCAGGTTGACAGGGAACACTGAAGCTTTCTTT	CASRLTGNTEAFF
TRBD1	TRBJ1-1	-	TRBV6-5	TGTGCCAGCAGTTACTCGACAGGGGAGATAAACACTGAAGCTTTCTTT	CASSYSTGEINTEAFF
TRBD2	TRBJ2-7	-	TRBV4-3	TGCGCCAGCAGCCAAGGGACTAGCGGGGCCTACGAGCAGTACTTC	CASSQGTSGAYEQYF
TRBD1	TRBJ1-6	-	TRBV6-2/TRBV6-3	TGTGCCAGCAGTTCCCGGACAGGAAGGAATTCACCCCTCCACTTT	CASSSRTGRNSPLHF
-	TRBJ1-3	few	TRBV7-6	TGTGCCAGCAGCTTAGGAGGTTTTTCCGGAAACACCATATATTTT	CASSLGGFSGNTIYF
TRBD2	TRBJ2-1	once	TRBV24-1	TGTGCCACCAGTGATCTGGGACTAGCGGGAGCGGTGAATGAGCAGTTCTTC	CATSDLGLAGAVNEQFF
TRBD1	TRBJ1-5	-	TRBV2	TGTGCCAGCAGCGCGACAGGGGGCATAGGGCAGCCCCAGCATTTT	CASSATGGIGQPQHF
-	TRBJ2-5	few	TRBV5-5	TGTGCCAGCAGCTTGGGGCAGTACCAAGAGACCCAGTACTTC	CASSLGQYQETQYF
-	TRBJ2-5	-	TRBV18	TGTGCCAGCTCACCACCGCGGCAGGGATTTCGGGAGACCCAGTACTTC	CASSPPRQGFRETQYF
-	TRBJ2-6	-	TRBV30	TGTGCCTCGGACTCCTCTGGGGCCAACGTCCTGACTTTC	CASDSSGANVLTF
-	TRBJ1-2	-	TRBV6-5	TGTGCCAGCCGCCCACCGGGGACAAACTTAGGGGGCTACACCTTC	CASRPPGTNLGGYTF
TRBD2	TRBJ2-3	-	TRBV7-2	TGTGCCAGCAGTGAACAGACTAGCGGAACTAGCACAGATACGCAGTATTTT	CASSEQTSGTSTDTQYF
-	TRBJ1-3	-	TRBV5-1	TGCGCCAGCAAAATATCCACCAGCTCTGGAAACACCATATATTTT	CASKISTSSGNTIYF
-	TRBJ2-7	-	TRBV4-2	TGTGCCAGCAGCCAAGATAGTAGTGGTGGGGACAACCCCTACGAGCAGTACTTC	CASSQDSSGGDNPYEQYF
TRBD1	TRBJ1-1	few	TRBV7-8	TGTGCCAGCAGCGTGAACCGGGACAGCGGACGTTCAGCTTTCTTT	CASSVNRDSGRSAFF
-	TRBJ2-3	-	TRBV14	TGTGCCAGCAGCCAAGATTCCCCAGGGATGACAGATACGCAGTATTTT	CASSQDSPGMTDTQYF
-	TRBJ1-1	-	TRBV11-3	TGTGCCAGCAGCGACCGACCCGACAGGAACACTGAAGCTTTCTTT	CASSDRPDRNTEAFF
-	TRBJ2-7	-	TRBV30	TGTGCCTGGAGTCTAAGCGGGTGGGAGCAGTACTTC	CAWSLSGWEQYF
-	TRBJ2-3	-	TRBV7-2	TGTGCCAGCAGCCGGAGGCCGGTCACAGATACGCAGTATTTT	CASSRRPVTDTQYF
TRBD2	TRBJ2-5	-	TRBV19	TGTGCCAGTAGTAGGAGGACTAGCGGGGGACAAGAGACCCAGTACTTC	CASSRRTSGGQETQYF
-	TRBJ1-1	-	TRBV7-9	TGTGCCAGCAGCCGATGGACAGATGAAGCTTTCTTT	CASSRWTDEAFF
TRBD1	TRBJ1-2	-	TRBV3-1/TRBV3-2	TGTGCCAGCAGCTCCGGGACAGGGGAACGTGGCTACACCTTC	CASSSGTGERGYTF
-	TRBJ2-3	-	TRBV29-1	TGCAGCGTTGAACCGGGACACTTATTCACAGATACGCAGTATTTT	CSVEPGHLFTDTQYF
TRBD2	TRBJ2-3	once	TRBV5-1	TGCGCCAGCAGCTTGGCCGCGGCGGGGGAGGGCACAGATACGCAGTATTTT	CASSLAAAGEGTDTQYF
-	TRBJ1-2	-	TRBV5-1	TGCGCCAGCAGCTTGGATGGGGGCTGGTATGGCTACACCTTC	CASSLDGGWYGYTF
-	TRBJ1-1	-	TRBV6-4	TGTGCCAGCTACCTGAGGGACAACTGTATGAGCACTGAAGCTTTCTTT	CASYLRDNCMSTEAFF
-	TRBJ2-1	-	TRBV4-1	TGCGCCAGCAGCCAAGTTTCCGGGAGCGATGAGCAGTTCTTC	CASSQVSGSDEQFF
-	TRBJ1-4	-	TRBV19	TGTGCCAGTAGTCATATGGCTGAAAAACTGTTTTTT	CASSHMAEKLFF
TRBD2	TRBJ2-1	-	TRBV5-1	TGCGCCAGCAGCTTGGCGGGAGGGCGGAGCTCCTACAATGAGCAGTTCTTC	CASSLAGGRSSYNEQFF
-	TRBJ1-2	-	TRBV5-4	TGTGCCAGCAGCGCACTCGACGGCCCAGGCGTCTATGGCTACACCTTC	CASSALDGPGVYGYTF
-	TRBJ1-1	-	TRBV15	TGTGCCACCCTCCAAGAACAGGGTGAACAAGATGAAGCTTTCTTT	CATLQEQGEQDEAFF
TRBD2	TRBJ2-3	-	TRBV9	TGTGCCAGCAGCGTAGCGGGGGGAAGCACAGATACGCAGTATTTT	CASSVAGGSTDTQYF
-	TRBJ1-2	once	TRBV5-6	TGTGCCAGCAGCCCTGGACTTAATGGCTACACCTTC	CASSPGLNGYTF
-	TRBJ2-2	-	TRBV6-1	TGTGCCAGCAGTGAAGGCAGGTTCGCGAACACCGGGGAGCTGTTTTTT	CASSEGRFANTGELFF
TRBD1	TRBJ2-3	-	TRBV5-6	TGTGCCAGCAGCTTAGGACAGGGGGATACGCAGTATTTT	CASSLGQGDTQYF
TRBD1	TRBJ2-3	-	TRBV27	TGTGCCAGCAGTTTCGGTGAGGGGGCTAGCACAGATACGCAGTATTTT	CASSFGEGASTDTQYF
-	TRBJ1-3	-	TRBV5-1	TGCGCCAGCAGCTTGGTAGGGGTGGACAGCTCTCCTGGAAACACCATATATTTT	CASSLVGVDSSPGNTIYF
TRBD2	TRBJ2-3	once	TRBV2	TGTGCCACAGGACTAGCGGGAGTGACAGATACGCAGTATTTT	CATGLAGVTDTQYF
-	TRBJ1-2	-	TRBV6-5	TGTGCCAGCAGCTCGGGGGGGTATGGCTACACCTTC	CASSSGGYGYTF
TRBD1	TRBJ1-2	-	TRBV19	TGTGCCAGTAGCCCGACAGGGGTCCTTGGCTATGGCTACACCTTC	CASSPTGVLGYGYTF
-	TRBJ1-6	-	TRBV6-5	TGTGCCAGCAGTTTGTCAGGCGTAGAGTATAATTCACCCCTCCACTTT	CASSLSGVEYNSPLHF
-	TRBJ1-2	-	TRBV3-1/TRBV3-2	TGTGCCAGCAGCCTGACAGGACCTTATGGCTACACCTTC	CASSLTGPYGYTF
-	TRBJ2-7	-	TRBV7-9	TGTGCCAGCAGCTCCATGGACACCGAGCAGTACTTC	CASSSMDTEQYF